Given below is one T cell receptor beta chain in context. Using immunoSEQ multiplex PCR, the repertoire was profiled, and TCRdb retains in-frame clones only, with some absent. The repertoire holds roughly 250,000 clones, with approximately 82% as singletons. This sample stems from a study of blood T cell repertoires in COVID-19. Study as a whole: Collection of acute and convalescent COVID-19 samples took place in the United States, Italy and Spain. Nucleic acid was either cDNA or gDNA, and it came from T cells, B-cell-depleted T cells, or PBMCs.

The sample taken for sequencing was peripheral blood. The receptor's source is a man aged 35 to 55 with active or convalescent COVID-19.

The CDR3 here is CASSEEAGGTNGYTF. In nucleotides, the CDR3 is TGTGCCAGCAGCGAAGAAGCTGGGGGGACTAATGGCTACACCTTC. The chain combines TRBV9 with TRBJ1-2; D possibly corresponds to TRBD1 (5 bases). The germline V and J ends were trimmed by 3 bases and 6 bases, with 18 bases remaining between them. The CDR3 contains 15 residues. The V gene's germline CDR1 is SGDLS and CDR2 YYNGEE.